The 21 T cell receptor beta chains below come from one sample, sequenced in a study of cytomegalovirus exposure and HLA in healthy donors. Vbeta (60) and Jbeta (13) primers were used in the PCR. Sequencing was performed with immunoSEQ multiplex PCR; in TCRdb, only in-frame clones are kept and a portion is missing. The data show about 120,000 clones, with around 75% seen just once and around 1.7% held by the top ten. Sequenced: PBMCs. These receptors all come from a woman between 18 and 29 years old in good health and CMV-seronegative.

The chain uses TRBV2 and TRBJ1-5, with 7 bases identical to TRBD1. Trimming cost V 5 bases and J 3 bases; bases outside gene matches: 4. Germline V gene sequence: CDR1 SNHLY, CDR2 FYNNEI. This CDR3 spans 14 amino acids. CDR3 in amino acids: CASSLTGSNQPQHF. The DNA of the CDR3 is TGTGCCAGCAGTTTGACAGGGTCCAATCAGCCCCAGCATTTT.

The chain uses TRBV5-1 and TRBJ2-2; no definite D call. The germline V and J ends were trimmed by 4 bases and 7 bases, with 11 bases remaining between them. The CDR3 sequence is 13 residues long. CDR1 SGHRS and CDR2 YFSETQ come from the germline V gene. The CDR3 reads CASSQVFNGELFF. The CDR3 DNA is TGCGCCAGCAGCCAGGTCTTCAACGGGGAGCTGTTTTTT.

The genes are TRBV13 and TRBJ1-4; D not resolved. CDR1 and CDR2 from the germline V gene are PRHDT and FYEKMQ (reference sequence). This CDR3 has 15 amino acids. V gave up 2 bases and J gave up 1 base, with 8 bases separating them. For the CDR3, the DNA is TGTGCCAGCAGCTTAAAACAGAAAACTAATGAAAAACTGTTTTTT. As protein: CASSLKQKTNEKLFF.

V is TRBV5-3 and J is TRBJ1-1; 7 positions agree with TRBD1. TRBV5-3 is an ORF for which the function is uncertain. The CDR3 loop spans 15 amino acids. Trimming cost V 0 bases and J 3 bases; bases outside gene matches: 5. CDR3 nucleotides: TGTGCCAGAAGCTTGGCCAGGGGACAGTACACTGAAGCTTTCTTT. Its translation: CARSLARGQYTEAFF.

The chain links TRBV28 to TRBJ1-5; D might be TRBD1 (5 bases). Between the trimmed V and J ends, which lost 2 bases and 9 bases, there was a span of 14 bases. The length of the CDR3 is 14 residues. Germline assignment: CDR1 MDHEN and CDR2 SYDVKM. The CDR3 bases are TGTGCCAGCAGTTTAACGCAGCCCGGGGGGCCCCAGCATTTT. Encoded protein: CASSLTQPGGPQHF.

This chain joins TRBV5-1 and TRBJ1-1, with 8 nucleotides matching TRBD1. V trimming: 4 bases; J trimming: 5 bases; junction bases outside the gene matches: 7. Looked up from germline, CDR1 is SGHRS and CDR2 is YFSETQ. CDR3 length: 14 amino acids. In DNA, the CDR3 is TGCGCCAGCAGCCCAGGGGGCGCGGGGACTGAAGCTTTCTTT. Amino acids: CASSPGGAGTEAFF.

A word on this clone: The junction differs from germline at one of its ends, possibly a read error. This rearrangement joins TRBV7-7 to TRBJ2-1, with 14 nucleotides matching TRBD2. This CDR3 comprises 15 residues. Germline-derived CDR1 and CDR2 are SSHAT and FNYEAQ (reference sequence). The CDR3 reads CASSLGTSGGNEQFF. The DNA for the CDR3 is TGTGCTAGCAGCTTAGGGACTAGCGGGGGCAATGAGCAGTTCTTC.

The chain couples TRBV28 to TRBJ1-2, with D perhaps matching TRBD1 (6 bases). CDR3 length: 17 residues. Germline V lookup: CDR1 MDHEN, CDR2 SYDVKM. V was cut by 3 bases and J by 6 bases, with 23 bases left in between. The CDR3 loop is CASSFYVSGRGNNGYTF. The CDR3 nucleotides read TGTGCCAGCAGTTTTTATGTGTCGGGGAGGGGGAACAATGGCTACACCTTC.

This clone was seen just once. The V gene is TRBV5-4, the J gene TRBJ1-1, with unresolved D. The V end lost 4 bases, the J end lost 1 base, and 5 bases lay between the germline ends. The CDR3 has 12 amino acids. Germline lookup yields CDR1 SGHNT and CDR2 YYREEE (reference sequence). CDR3 loop: CASSPKNTEAFF. The CDR3 DNA reads as TGTGCCAGCAGCCCTAAGAACACTGAAGCTTTCTTT.

V gene TRBV6-1 combines with J gene TRBJ1-5, with TRBD1 identical over 11 bases. The CDR3 is 15 amino acids. V trimming: 6 bases; J trimming: 3 bases; junction bases outside the gene matches: 4. Germline assignment: CDR1 MNHNS and CDR2 SASEGT. CDR3 region: CASRGTGGANQPQHF. For the CDR3, the DNA is TGTGCCAGCAGAGGGACAGGGGGTGCCAATCAGCCCCAGCATTTT.

CDR3 protein: CASSEGSHRGEKLFF. The DNA of the CDR3 is TGTGCCAGCAGTGAAGGTTCCCACCGCGGTGAAAAACTGTTTTTT. The chain couples TRBV2 to TRBJ1-4; no firm D call. The ends were cut back, 1 base at V and 7 bases at J, with 13 bases in the middle. Germline CDR1 and CDR2: SNHLY and FYNNEI. This CDR3 region has 15 residues.

This clone has just a few counts. Its ends do not fully match the called genes, so a read error is possible. The chain combines TRBV27 with TRBJ1-1, with 7 positions matching TRBD1. Germline V gene data show CDR1 as MNHEY and CDR2 as SMNVEV (reference sequence). The length of the CDR3 is 13 residues. CDR3 sequence: CASSLSRGREAFF. In nucleotides, the CDR3 is TGTGCCAGCAGTCTATCGAGGGGGCGTGAAGCTTTCTTT.

The V gene is TRBV18, the J gene TRBJ2-5; 7 bases match TRBD2. There are 15 residues in the CDR3. J gave up 4 bases and V 2 bases, and 7 bases lay outside the gene matches. Germline values: CDR1 KGHSH, CDR2 LQKENI. As DNA, the CDR3 is TGTGCCAGCTCACCAATCTCTAGCGGAAGAGAGACCCAGTACTTC. Translated: CASSPISSGRETQYF.

The V and J genes are TRBV9 and TRBJ1-4; D ambiguous. The CDR3 has 15 amino acids. The V gene's germline CDR1 is SGDLS and CDR2 YYNGEE. V lost 0 bases to trimming and J lost 0 bases, with 6 bases between them. The CDR3 protein is CASSVGGSTNEKLFF. The CDR3 region has the DNA TGTGCCAGCAGCGTAGGCGGTTCAACTAATGAAAAACTGTTTTTT.

This chain joins TRBV2 and TRBJ2-2, with D possibly matching TRBD2 (6 bases). The V and J ends lost 5 bases and 5 bases respectively, with 9 bases between them. Germline loops: CDR1 SNHLY, CDR2 FYNNEI. CDR3 length equals 13 residues. CDR3 in DNA: TGTGCCAGCAGTCGTAGCGGTACCGGGGAGCTGTTTTTT. Amino acids: CASSRSGTGELFF.

The chain is built from TRBV2 and TRBJ2-2; the D is unclear. Germline loops: CDR1 SNHLY, CDR2 FYNNEI. The CDR3 has 15 amino acids. The ends were cut back, 3 bases at V and 5 bases at J, with 13 bases in the middle. CDR3 protein: CASSDLGQTTGELFF. The CDR3 nucleotides read TGTGCCAGCAGTGACCTCGGCCAGACTACCGGGGAGCTGTTTTTT.

The genes are TRBV6-1 and TRBJ1-2, with 7 bases fitting TRBD1. CDR1 MNHNS and CDR2 SASEGT come from the germline V gene. The CDR3 covers 17 residues. Losses at the gene ends were 4 bases for V and 3 bases for J; bases not matched to a gene: 14. CDR3 sequence: CASSVSGGNPAYYGYTF. In DNA form, the CDR3 reads TGTGCCAGCAGTGTTTCAGGGGGGAATCCGGCGTACTATGGCTACACCTTC.

This clone was observed a few times. The rearrangement links TRBV25-1 to TRBJ2-2; 7 bases fit TRBD1. Germline lookup yields CDR1 MGHDK and CDR2 SYGVNS. The CDR3 covers 17 residues. The trim removed 3 bases at V and 1 base at J, leaving 8 bases unmatched. DNA of the CDR3: TGTGCCAGCAGTGATAAAGGGAGACAGGGGAACACCGGGGAGCTGTTTTTT. Translating it yields CASSDKGRQGNTGELFF. The full variable domain, with the rest looked up from reference TRBV25-1 and TRBJ2-2, is EADIYQTPRYLVIGTGKKITLECSQTMGHDKMYWYQQDPGMELHLIHYSYGVNSTEKGDLSSESTVSRIRTEHFPLTLESARPSHTSQYLCASSDKGRQGNTGELFFGEGSRLTVL.

The CDR3 bases are TGTGCCAGCAGTGACCACAGGACTAGCGGGAGCACAGATACGCAGTATTTT. It translates to CASSDHRTSGSTDTQYF. The rearrangement links TRBV6-4 to TRBJ2-3; 11 bases line up with TRBD2. Germline values: CDR1 MRHNA, CDR2 SNTAGT. The CDR3 length is 17 residues. V shed 2 bases, J shed 0 bases, and the junction held 4 bases outside the gene matches.

This sequence joins TRBV18 and TRBJ2-7; the D gene is possibly TRBD1 (5 bases). CDR1 and CDR2 (germline): KGHSH, LQKENI. The V gene lost 0 bases and the J gene lost 6 bases, with 12 bases spanning the gap. The length of the CDR3 is 14 residues. CDR3 protein: CASSPPAGMGEQYF. The CDR3, as DNA: TGTGCCAGCTCACCACCGGCAGGGATGGGCGAGCAGTACTTC.

J is TRBJ2-1 and V is TRBV7-3; 7 bases fit TRBD2. With 7 bases clipped from V and 1 base from J, the junction kept 7 bases outside the gene matches. This CDR3 region has 15 residues. Per the germline V gene, CDR1 is SGHTA and CDR2 is FQGTGA. CDR3 region: CASTTSGASYNEQFF. In DNA, the CDR3 is TGTGCCAGCACTACGAGCGGGGCATCCTACAATGAGCAGTTCTTC.